Each of the 23 T cell receptor beta chains below was sequenced from the same sample in a study of radiotherapy plus CTLA-4 blockade in lung cancer. Libraries were prepared by immunoSEQ multiplex PCR; TCRdb keeps only in-frame clonotypes and omits some of them. The sample holds around 41,000 clones, roughly 67% seen once. The sequenced sample was peripheral blood, obtained from a patient treated with radiotherapy plus ipilimumab. Every receptor here comes from a human donor with non-small cell lung cancer who had a partial response to radiotherapy plus ipilimumab.

This clone showed up just once. This chain links TRBV10-2 with TRBJ1-5, with D hard to call. With 2 bases removed from V and 0 bases from J, the gap between germline ends came to 8 bases. This CDR3 spans 15 amino acids. Per germline, CDR1 WSHSY and CDR2 SAAADI. The CDR3: CASSEGRVSNQPQHF. CDR3 coding DNA: TGCGCCAGCAGTGAGGGGAGAGTTAGCAATCAGCCCCAGCATTTT.

The chain carries TRBV7-3 and TRBJ2-1, with D possibly being TRBD2 (5 bases). This CDR3 comprises 14 residues. V shed 2 bases and J shed 6 bases, with 11 bases lying between them. Germline CDR1 SGHTA, CDR2 FQGTGA. CDR3: CASSLSVGSNEQFF. The CDR3 nucleotides are TGTGCCAGCAGCTTATCGGTAGGGAGCAATGAGCAGTTCTTC.

The chain is built from TRBV29-1 and TRBJ2-1, with D tentatively TRBD2 (6 bases). The germline V gene has CDR1 SQVTM and CDR2 ANQGSEA. The V and J ends lost 4 bases and 2 bases respectively, with 12 bases between them. The CDR3 runs to 14 residues. The CDR3 DNA is TGCAGCGTTGGGCGGGATCCTACCTACAATGAGCAGTTCTTC. Translation: CSVGRDPTYNEQFF.

V gene TRBV2 combines with J gene TRBJ2-1; no definite D call. Germline V lookup: CDR1 SNHLY, CDR2 FYNNEI. V lost 1 base and J lost 9, with 10 bases in between. The CDR3 has 13 residues. The CDR3 DNA reads TGTGCCAGCAGTGAAGGTAGTAGAACTGAGCAGTTCTTC. Translating it yields CASSEGSRTEQFF.

This clone was detected a few times. The rearrangement uses TRBV18 and TRBJ2-1, with D maybe TRBD1 (6 bases). The CDR3 extends over 18 amino acids. V lost 4 bases and J 2 bases, leaving 21 bases between the germline ends. In germline, CDR1 is KGHSH, CDR2 LQKENI. The CDR3 spells CASSRVQATGSPYNEQFF. CDR3 nucleotides: TGTGCCAGCTCACGAGTTCAGGCAACAGGGAGCCCCTACAATGAGCAGTTCTTC.

This clone was picked up a small number of times. The chain joins TRBV29-1 to TRBJ2-7, with D possibly TRBD2 on 5 matching bases. CDR1 is SQVTM, CDR2 ANQGSEA, per germline. V was trimmed by 4 bases and J by 3 bases, leaving 13 bases between them. CDR3 length equals 13 residues. The CDR3 coding sequence is TGCAGCGTTGGGTTCGGAAGCGGCTACGAGCAGTACTTC. It encodes CSVGFGSGYEQYF.

This clone was recorded a few times. The rearrangement joins TRBV7-9 to TRBJ2-1; TRBD2 aligns across 7 bases. With 1 base clipped from V and 6 bases from J, the junction kept 0 bases outside the gene matches. CDR3 length: 13 residues. Per germline, CDR1 SEHNR and CDR2 FQNEAQ (reference sequence). The CDR3 nucleotides are TGTGCCAGCAGCTTAGGGACTAGCAATGAGCAGTTCTTC. It codes for CASSLGTSNEQFF.

The V call is TRBV5-1, the J call TRBJ2-5; D may be TRBD2 (7 bases). CDR1 and CDR2 (germline): SGHRS, YFSETQ. V lost 0 bases, J lost 5 bases, and 11 bases lay in between. This CDR3 has 14 amino acids. CDR3 in amino acids: CASSLAGGQETQYF. CDR3 sequence (DNA): TGCGCCAGCAGCTTGGCCGGGGGGCAGGAGACCCAGTACTTC.

This rearrangement joins TRBV18 to TRBJ1-6, with TRBD1 matching 10 bases. This CDR3 has 15 amino acids. V lost 2 bases and J lost 7; bases outside the gene matches: 2. Germline values: CDR1 KGHSH, CDR2 LQKENI. CDR3 sequence reads: CASSPSGQGNSPLHF. For the CDR3, the DNA is TGTGCCAGCTCACCATCGGGACAGGGGAATTCACCCCTCCACTTT.

V usage is TRBV5-1 and J usage is TRBJ2-1, with D perhaps matching TRBD2 (7 bases). The CDR3 contains 15 residues. V lost 4 bases to trimming and J lost 0 bases, with 11 bases between them. Germline V gene sequence: CDR1 SGHRS, CDR2 YFSETQ. CDR3 DNA sequence: TGCGCCAGCAGCCTAGGGGGGGGCTCCTACAATGAGCAGTTCTTC. Translating it yields CASSLGGGSYNEQFF.

The chain carries TRBV7-9 and TRBJ2-1; D call uncertain. The CDR3 totals 16 residues. CDR1 and CDR2 from the germline V gene are SEHNR and FQNEAQ (reference sequence). V lost 0 bases, J lost 1 base, and 10 bases lay in between. CDR3 loop: CASSLAGRFSYNEQFF. In DNA form, the CDR3 reads TGTGCCAGCAGCTTAGCGGGCCGATTTTCCTACAATGAGCAGTTCTTC.

This clone has only a few counts. This rearrangement joins TRBV27 to TRBJ2-5, with D perhaps matching TRBD1 (6 bases). Germline-derived CDR1 and CDR2 are MNHEY and SMNVEV (reference sequence). Trimming stripped 5 bases from V and 6 bases from J, with 13 bases between. This CDR3 is built from 13 residues. This CDR3 reads CASSPSTGKTQYF. CDR3 bases: TGTGCCAGCAGTCCTTCAACAGGGAAGACCCAGTACTTC.

The count of this clone is one. Compared with germline, one end of the junction differs, possibly owing to a read error. V and J are TRBV7-2 and TRBJ1-2; possible D gene TRBD1, 6 bases. CDR1 and CDR2 from the germline V gene are SGHTA and FQGNSA. The CDR3 consists of 15 residues. In nucleotides, the CDR3 is TGTGCCAGCAGCTGGAGAACAGGGAGCGGGGAGGCCAGGGTCTTC. Its protein product is CASSWRTGSGEARVF.

V gene TRBV5-1 combines with J gene TRBJ2-3; TRBD2 is a possible D gene (5 bases). The germline gives CDR1 SGHRS, CDR2 YFSETQ. The CDR3 is 15 residues long. V shed 2 bases and J shed 2 bases, with 12 bases lying between them. The CDR3 loop reads CASSFYNSVTDTQYF. The CDR3 nucleotides are TGCGCCAGCAGCTTCTATAATAGCGTCACAGATACGCAGTATTTT.

The chain combines TRBV5-1 with TRBJ1-2; the match to TRBD1 covers 9 bases. Losses at the gene ends were 4 bases for V and 8 bases for J; bases not matched to a gene: 6. CDR3 length: 13 residues. CDR1 is SGHRS, CDR2 YFSETQ, per germline. This chain's CDR3 is CASSTGDREGYTF. CDR3 bases: TGCGCCAGCAGCACGGGGGACAGGGAAGGCTACACCTTC.

This clone was found once. The CDR3 loop is CASSRGQHYTGELFF. DNA of the CDR3: TGTGCCAGCAGCCGGGGACAGCACTACACCGGGGAGCTGTTTTTT. The chain recombines TRBV5-6 with TRBJ2-2; TRBD1 matches at 7 bases. The ends lost 4 bases at V and 3 bases at J; junction bases unmatched: 6. This CDR3 comprises 15 residues. Germline V CDR1 and CDR2: SGHDT, YYEEEE.

The J gene is TRBJ1-5, the V gene TRBV6-5; no firm D call. Trimming left V 5 bases short and J 2 bases short, with 10 bases between. This CDR3 is 14 amino acids long. CDR1 is MNHEY, CDR2 SVGAGI, per germline. The CDR3 bases are TGTGCCAGCAGTACCTACGGGGGCAATCAGCCCCAGCATTTT. Translated: CASSTYGGNQPQHF.

The chain has TRBV6-5 and TRBJ2-7; 7 nucleotides match TRBD1. With V trimmed by 6 bases and J by 2 bases, 7 bases remained unmatched. The CDR3 spans 14 residues. CDR1 MNHEY and CDR2 SVGAGI come from the germline V gene. The CDR3 loop is CASRSDRAPYEQYF. The DNA for the CDR3 is TGTGCCAGCAGGAGCGACAGGGCCCCCTACGAGCAGTACTTC.

This chain uses TRBV30 with TRBJ1-3; maybe TRBD1 (6 bases). The CDR3 length is 14 residues. Trimming left V 2 bases short and J 2 bases short, with 10 bases between. Germline CDR1 and CDR2: GTSNPN and SVGIG (reference sequence). In DNA form, the CDR3 reads TGTGCCTGGAGTCGAAACAGGGCTGGAAACACCATATATTTT. Translating it yields CAWSRNRAGNTIYF.

This chain connects TRBV6-5 to TRBJ2-7, with 13 positions matching TRBD2. CDR3 length: 14 residues. V dropped 5 bases and J dropped 6; count of bases not matched to a gene: 4. Germline V gene data show CDR1 as MNHEY and CDR2 as SVGAGI. CDR3 sequence: CASSRGLAGIEQYF. The CDR3 DNA sequence: TGTGCCAGCAGTAGGGGACTAGCGGGGATCGAGCAGTACTTC.

This clone was counted only a few times. The rearrangement joins TRBV7-2 to TRBJ2-7; D might be TRBD2 (6 bases). Trimming cost V 2 bases and J 3 bases, with 14 bases left between them. The germline V gene has CDR1 SGHTA and CDR2 FQGNSA. This CDR3 is 15 amino acids long. The CDR3 nucleotides read TGTGCCAGCAGCTTAAGGGACTGGGGCTTCTACGAGCAGTACTTC. It is translated as CASSLRDWGFYEQYF. Looking up the rest from reference TRBV7-2 and TRBJ2-7 gives the full variable domain: GAGVSQSPSNKVTEKGKDVELRCDPISGHTALYWYRQSLGQGLEFLIYFQGNSAPDKSGLPSDRFSAERTGGSVSTLTIQRTQQEDSAVYLCASSLRDWGFYEQYFGPGTRLTVT.

This clone has just a few counts. The chain has TRBV5-1 and TRBJ1-4, with D perhaps TRBD1 (6 bases). The CDR3 is made up of 14 amino acids. The V end lost 7 bases, the J end lost 4 bases, and 14 bases lay between the germline ends. Germline CDR1 is SGHRS and CDR2 is YFSETQ. The CDR3 sequence: CASGQTGGNEKLFF. CDR3 DNA sequence: TGCGCCAGCGGACAGACAGGCGGTAATGAAAAACTGTTTTTT.

This chain uses TRBV4-3 with TRBJ2-7; maybe TRBD1 (6 bases). The CDR3 sequence is 13 residues long. Germline V gives CDR1 LGHNA, CDR2 YSLEER. Trimming removed 6 bases at V and 7 bases at J, with 16 bases between. The CDR3 region has the DNA TGCGCCAGCAGTCACCTCACAGGGTGGGAGCAGTACTTC. Translating gives CASSHLTGWEQYF.